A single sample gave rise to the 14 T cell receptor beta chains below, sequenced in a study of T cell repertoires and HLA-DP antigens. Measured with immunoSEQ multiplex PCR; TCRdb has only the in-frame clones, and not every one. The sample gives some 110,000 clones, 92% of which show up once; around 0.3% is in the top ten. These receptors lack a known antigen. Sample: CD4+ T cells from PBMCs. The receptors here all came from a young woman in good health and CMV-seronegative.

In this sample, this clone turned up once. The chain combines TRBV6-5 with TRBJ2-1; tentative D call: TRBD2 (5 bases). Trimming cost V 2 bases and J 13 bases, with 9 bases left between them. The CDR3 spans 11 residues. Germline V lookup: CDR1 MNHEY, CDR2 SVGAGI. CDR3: CASSYGEKQFF. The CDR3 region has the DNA TGTGCCAGCAGTTACGGGGAGAAACAGTTCTTC.

The DNA for the CDR3 is TGTGCCAGCAGACCGACTAGCGGAACAGATACGCAGTATTTT. This translates into CASRPTSGTDTQYF. V gene TRBV2 combines with J gene TRBJ2-3; 9 bases are shared with TRBD2. Germline loops: CDR1 SNHLY, CDR2 FYNNEI. The CDR3 length is 14 residues. V gave up 6 bases and J gave up 3 bases; unmatched junction bases: 4.

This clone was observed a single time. CDR3 loop: CAWKVYMNTEAFF. CDR3 DNA: TGTGCCTGGAAGGTCTACATGAACACTGAAGCTTTCTTT. V usage is TRBV30 and J usage is TRBJ1-1; D remains unclear. This CDR3 spans 13 amino acids. The germline gives CDR1 GTSNPN, CDR2 SVGIG (reference sequence). V was pared by 4 bases and J by 0 bases, with 9 bases between.

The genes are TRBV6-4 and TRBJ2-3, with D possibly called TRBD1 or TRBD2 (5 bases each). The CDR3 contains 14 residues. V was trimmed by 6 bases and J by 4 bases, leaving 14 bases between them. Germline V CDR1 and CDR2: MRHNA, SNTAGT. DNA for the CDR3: TGTGCCAGCAGGGATACGACGGGGCCAGATACGCAGTATTTT. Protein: CASRDTTGPDTQYF.

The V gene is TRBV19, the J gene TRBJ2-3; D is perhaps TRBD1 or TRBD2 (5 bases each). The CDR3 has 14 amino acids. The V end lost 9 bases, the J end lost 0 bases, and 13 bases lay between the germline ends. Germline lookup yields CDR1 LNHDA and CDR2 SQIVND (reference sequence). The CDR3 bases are TGTGCCAGCCGGGACGCCCCTAGCACAGATACGCAGTATTTT. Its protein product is CASRDAPSTDTQYF.

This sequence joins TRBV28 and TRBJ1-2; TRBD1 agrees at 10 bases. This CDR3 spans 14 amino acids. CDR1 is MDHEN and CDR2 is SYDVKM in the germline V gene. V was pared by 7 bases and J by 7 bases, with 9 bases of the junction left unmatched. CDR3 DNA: TGTGCCAGCAATCCCCCGGGACAGGGGTTTGGCTACACCTTC. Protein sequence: CASNPPGQGFGYTF.

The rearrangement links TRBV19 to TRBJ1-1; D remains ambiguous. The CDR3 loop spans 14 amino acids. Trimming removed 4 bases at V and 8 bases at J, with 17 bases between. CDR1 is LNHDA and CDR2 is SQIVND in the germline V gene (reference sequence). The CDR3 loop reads CASSKVKDSGEAFF. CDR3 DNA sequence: TGTGCCAGTAGTAAAGTGAAGGACTCGGGGGAAGCTTTCTTT.

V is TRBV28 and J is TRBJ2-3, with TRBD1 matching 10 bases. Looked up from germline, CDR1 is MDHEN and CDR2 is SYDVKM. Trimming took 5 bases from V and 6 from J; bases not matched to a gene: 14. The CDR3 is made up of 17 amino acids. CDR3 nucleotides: TGTGCCAGCAGTCCCCCCCGTGTGGGACAGGGGCAGGATACGCAGTATTTT. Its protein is CASSPPRVGQGQDTQYF. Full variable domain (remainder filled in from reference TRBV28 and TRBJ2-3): DVKVTQSSRYLVKRTGEKVFLECVQDMDHENMFWYRQDPGLGLRLIYFSYDVKMKEKGDIPEGYSVSREKKERFSLILESASTNQTSMYLCASSPPRVGQGQDTQYFGPGTRLTVL.

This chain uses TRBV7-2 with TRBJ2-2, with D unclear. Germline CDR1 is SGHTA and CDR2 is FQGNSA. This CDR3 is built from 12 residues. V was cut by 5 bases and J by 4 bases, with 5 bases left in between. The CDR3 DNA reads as TGTGCCAGCAGCCGATCCACCGGGGAGCTGTTTTTT. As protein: CASSRSTGELFF.

The CDR3: CAIMGSQYNEQFF. CDR3 DNA: TGTGCCATCATGGGCAGCCAATACAATGAGCAGTTCTTC. V and J are TRBV10-3 and TRBJ2-1; D ambiguous. CDR3 length: 13 residues. CDR1 is ENHRY, CDR2 SYGVKD, per germline. V shed 7 bases and J shed 4 bases, with 11 bases lying between them.

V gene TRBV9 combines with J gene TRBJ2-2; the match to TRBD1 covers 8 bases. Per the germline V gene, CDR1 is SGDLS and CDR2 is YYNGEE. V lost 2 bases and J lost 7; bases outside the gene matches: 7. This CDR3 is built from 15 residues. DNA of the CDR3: TGTGCCAGCAGCGTCGACAGGGGCCGAGGCGGGGAGCTGTTTTTT. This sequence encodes CASSVDRGRGGELFF.

In nucleotides, the CDR3 is TGTGCCAGCAGTCTTGGAGGGACAGGGAATCAGCCCCAGCATTTT. Translating it yields CASSLGGTGNQPQHF. The chain carries TRBV28 and TRBJ1-5; 9 positions agree with TRBD1. V gave up 5 bases and J gave up 4 bases; unmatched junction bases: 6. The germline V gene encodes CDR1 MDHEN and CDR2 SYDVKM. The CDR3 length is 15 residues.

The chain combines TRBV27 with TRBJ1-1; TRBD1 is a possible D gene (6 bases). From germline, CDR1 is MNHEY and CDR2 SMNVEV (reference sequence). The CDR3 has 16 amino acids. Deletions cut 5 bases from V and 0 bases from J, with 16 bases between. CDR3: CASSQITGRMNTEAFF. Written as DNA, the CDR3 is TGTGCCAGCAGTCAGATAACAGGGAGGATGAACACTGAAGCTTTCTTT.

CDR3 DNA: TGTGCCAGCTATTGGACCCTTACAGATACGCAGTATTTT. This sequence encodes CASYWTLTDTQYF. The genes are TRBV6-1 and TRBJ2-3; D is ambiguous. Germline-derived CDR1 and CDR2 are MNHNS and SASEGT. This CDR3 region has 13 residues. V lost 8 bases and J lost 3, with 12 bases in between.